This TCR beta chain was obtained from a study of human T cells and chemical hapten exposure. Study in general: Across its roughly 23 weeks, the study gave patients weekly diphenylcyclopropenone doses to the scalp.

Sample time point: pre-sensitization, week 0. Treatment described: therapeutic diphenylcyclopropenone sensitization with weekly scalp DPC. It was from unfractionated whole blood that total RNA was extracted. The V gene's germline CDR1 is SGHRS and CDR2 YFSETQ. The CDR3 is 14 amino acids. V shed 0 bases and J shed 3 bases, with 10 bases lying between them. Via MiXCR, TCRdb re-called the RACE reads, giving one row per CDR3 protein. This sample carries about 52,000 distinct CDR3 sequences, approximately 9.6% of them seen once, and the ten largest clones take 8.5% to 10%. The input for sequencing was whole blood, taken in connection with sensitization to the hapten diphenylcyclopropenone (DPC). The chain combines TRBV5-1 with TRBJ2-7; D gene uncertain. The sequence was collected from a young woman with alopecia areata. Some clones in this sample may be carry-over from other donors' samples. CDR3 bases: TGCGCCAGCAGCTTGGGACGCACGATCTACGAGCAGTACTTC. It specifies CASSLGRTIYEQYF.